This is a list of T cell receptor beta chains from one sample in a study of blood T cell repertoires in COVID-19. Clones were read by immunoSEQ multiplex PCR, and TCRdb kept only the in-frame ones, dropping some. This sample has 390,000 or so clones, with nearly 90% found just once. The sample consisted of peripheral blood. The receptors were sampled from a man aged 18 to 30 with active or convalescent COVID-19. CDR3s include the opening cysteine and the closing phenylalanine or tryptophan. D genes are given only for firm matches. Size is stated for part of the rows, as once, few or many counts, or as a class when the clone is expanded.

clone size | J gene | D gene | V gene | CDR3 DNA | CDR3 protein
NA | TRBJ2-3 | TRBD2 | TRBV7-2 | TGTGCCAGCAGCTCCCGACTAGCGGGAGTCGTAGATACGCAGTATTTT | CASSSRLAGVVDTQYF
NA | TRBJ1-6 | TRBD1 | TRBV6-2/TRBV6-3 | TGTGCCAGCAGTTACGGACAGGGGAATTCACCCCTCCACTTT | CASSYGQGNSPLHF
NA | TRBJ1-1 | TRBD1 | TRBV28 | TGTGCCAGCAGTTTAGGGTGGGACAGGGGGCGGGTCACTGAAGCTTTCTTT | CASSLGWDRGRVTEAFF
once | TRBJ1-1 | NA | TRBV6-1 | TGTGCCAGCAGTGTTGAGGGGGTAATTGGGTCCACTGAAGCTTTCTTT | CASSVEGVIGSTEAFF
NA | TRBJ2-7 | NA | TRBV7-2 | TGTGCCAGCAGCTCGGTCCAGGGGAGAACCTACGAGCAGTACTTC | CASSSVQGRTYEQYF
NA | TRBJ1-2 | NA | TRBV6-5 | TGTGCCAGCAGTTACTCGAGACTAGGGTCCGGCTACACCTTC | CASSYSRLGSGYTF
NA | TRBJ2-7 | TRBD2 | TRBV29-1 | TGCAGCGTTGAGGGACTAGCGGGAGTGGGTGAGCAGTACTTC | CSVEGLAGVGEQYF
NA | TRBJ1-4 | NA | TRBV19 | TGTGCCAGTAGTCTCTGGGCCCCGACGGAAAAACTGTTTTTT | CASSLWAPTEKLFF
NA | TRBJ2-2 | NA | TRBV5-4 | TGTGCCAGCAGCTTGGGGCAGGTGACCGGGGAGCTGTTTTTT | CASSLGQVTGELFF
NA | TRBJ2-2 | TRBD1 | TRBV9 | TGTGCCAGCAGCGCCGAGGGGGCAGAGGGGAGAACCGGGGAGCTGTTTTTT | CASSAEGAEGRTGELFF
NA | TRBJ2-2 | NA | TRBV27 | TGTGCCAGCAGTTTAGAGGGCACCGGGGAGCTGTTTTTT | CASSLEGTGELFF
NA | TRBJ2-5 | NA | TRBV5-1 | TGCGCCAGCAGCCTGATGGGGGGAGGAGCGGAGACCCAGTACTTC | CASSLMGGGAETQYF
NA | TRBJ2-7 | NA | TRBV5-1 | TGCGCCAGCAGCTTTAAGGGGCCCTCCTACGAGCAGTACTTC | CASSFKGPSYEQYF
NA | TRBJ2-1 | NA | TRBV6-5 | TGTGCCAGCAGCCGCGATGGCTACAATGAGCAGTTCTTC | CASSRDGYNEQFF
NA | TRBJ1-5 | NA | TRBV6-2/TRBV6-3 | TGTGCCAGCAGTCCGGGACATGGGCGTTATAGCAATCAGCCCCAGCATTTT | CASSPGHGRYSNQPQHF
once | TRBJ1-6 | NA | TRBV5-1 | TGCGCCAGCAGCTTACCAGGGAATTCACCCCTCCACTTT | CASSLPGNSPLHF
NA | TRBJ1-2 | NA | TRBV28 | TGTGCCAGCAGACCCGACGACAGGTACTATGGCTACACCTTC | CASRPDDRYYGYTF
NA | TRBJ2-2 | NA | TRBV27 | TGTGCCAGCAGCTTCGGGGGTACCGGGGAGCTGTTTTTT | CASSFGGTGELFF
NA | TRBJ2-1 | TRBD2 | TRBV27 | TGTGCCAGCAGCTCTTCGGCGAGATCCGGGACTAGCGGGAGTATAAATGAGCAGTTCTTC | CASSSSARSGTSGSINEQFF
NA | TRBJ2-7 | NA | TRBV29-1 | TGCAGCGTCGTTATGGCAAAAGAACAATACGAGCAGTACTTC | CSVVMAKEQYEQYF
NA | TRBJ2-7 | TRBD1 | TRBV4-1 | TGCGCCAGCAGCCACCAGGGGGACTCCTACGAGCAGTACTTC | CASSHQGDSYEQYF
few | TRBJ1-3 | TRBD1 | TRBV2 | TGTGCCAGCAGTGGACAGGGGGAAGAAAGAAACACCATATATTTT | CASSGQGEERNTIYF
NA | TRBJ2-3 | NA | TRBV14 | TGTGCCAGCAGCCAAGATATCGGCAGGGGTGGAACAGATACGCAGTATTTT | CASSQDIGRGGTDTQYF
NA | TRBJ1-3 | TRBD1 | TRBV10-3 | TGTGCCATCAAACCCTACCCGGGACAGGGGGCAATTTCCGGAAACACCATATATTTT | CAIKPYPGQGAISGNTIYF
NA | TRBJ2-1 | NA | TRBV7-3 | TGTGCCAGCAGTCCCCCGGGGACAAATGAGCAGTTCTTC | CASSPPGTNEQFF
NA | TRBJ1-1 | NA | TRBV2 | TGTGCCAGCAGTGAAGGCAGGGGGAACACTGAAGCTTTCTTT | CASSEGRGNTEAFF
NA | TRBJ2-7 | TRBD1 | TRBV18 | TGTGCCAGCTCACAATCGACAGGGGGTAACGAGCAGTACTTC | CASSQSTGGNEQYF
NA | TRBJ2-2 | TRBD2 | TRBV13 | TGTGCCAGCAGCTTAGGGCGGGAGTCCCTCCCCGGGGAGCTGTTTTTT | CASSLGRESLPGELFF
NA | TRBJ2-7 | TRBD2 | TRBV11-3 | TGTGCCAGCAGCTTAGGGGGTCTAGCGGCCTACGAGCAGTACTTC | CASSLGGLAAYEQYF
once | TRBJ2-7 | TRBD1 | TRBV5-1 | TGCGCCAGCAGCTTGACAGGGGTCTACGAGCAGTACTTC | CASSLTGVYEQYF
NA | TRBJ2-7 | NA | TRBV29-1 | TGCAGCGTTGAGGTCAGGGACTACGAGCAGTACTTC | CSVEVRDYEQYF
NA | TRBJ2-5 | TRBD1 | TRBV28 | TGTGCCAGCAGTCCCTCGACAGGGGGAGGTGAGACCCAGTACTTC | CASSPSTGGGETQYF
NA | TRBJ2-1 | TRBD2 | TRBV28 | TGTGCCAGCAGTGCCCTGGCGGGAGGATACAATGAGCAGTTCTTC | CASSALAGGYNEQFF
once | TRBJ1-2 | TRBD1 | TRBV9 | TGTGCCAGCAGCGCTATCGGAGGGACAGGGTCGGTCTATGGCTACACCTTC | CASSAIGGTGSVYGYTF
NA | TRBJ1-2 | TRBD1 | TRBV2 | TGTGCCAGCACCAAGGAAGGAGGGACAGGGGACTATGGCTACACCTTC | CASTKEGGTGDYGYTF
NA | TRBJ2-1 | TRBD2 | TRBV28 | TGTGCCAGCCGGGGAGGGGTCTCCTACAATGAGCAGTTCTTC | CASRGGVSYNEQFF
NA | TRBJ1-6 | NA | TRBV12-3/TRBV12-4 | TGTGCCAGCAGCCTTAGGGGAGGATCACCCCTCCACTTT | CASSLRGGSPLHF
few | TRBJ1-2 | TRBD1 | TRBV28 | TGTGCCAGCAGCGAGAGACCGCCTTGGACAGGGTATGGCTACACCTTC | CASSERPPWTGYGYTF
NA | TRBJ1-5 | NA | TRBV21-1 | TGTGCCAGCAGCAAAGCGAGGAATCAGCCCCAGCATTTT | CASSKARNQPQHF
NA | TRBJ2-1 | NA | TRBV9 | TGTGCCAGCAGCTCCAGCGGAAGCTCCTACAATGAGCAGTTCTTC | CASSSSGSSYNEQFF
NA | TRBJ2-1 | NA | TRBV24-1 | TGTGCCACCAGTGATACTACCTACAGGGCCGGGAACTCCTACAATGAGCAGTTCTTC | CATSDTTYRAGNSYNEQFF
few | TRBJ2-7 | NA | TRBV5-4 | TGTGCCAGCAGCCCGGGACTCCCCTTCCCGGGGGAGCAGTACTTC | CASSPGLPFPGEQYF
once | TRBJ2-5 | TRBD1 | TRBV4-2 | TGTGCCAGCAGCCAAGGATTAAAGACAGGGCGAGAGACCCAGTACTTC | CASSQGLKTGRETQYF
NA | TRBJ1-6 | NA | TRBV15 | TGTGCCACCAGCCGTCGGGAGGGCAGCTCCTATAATTCACCCCTCCACTTT | CATSRREGSSYNSPLHF
NA | TRBJ1-5 | NA | TRBV28 | TGTGCCAGCGCCTCCTTCCGGGGTGACAATCAGCCCCAGCATTTT | CASASFRGDNQPQHF
NA | TRBJ2-1 | NA | TRBV18 | TGTGCCAGCTCACCACCCAGCGGGCGGACTTTCTTC | CASSPPSGRTFF
NA | TRBJ1-6 | NA | TRBV18 | TGTGCCAGCTCACCACTGGTGCGGGATAGGGTGGGTTCACCCCTCCACTTT | CASSPLVRDRVGSPLHF
few | TRBJ1-4 | NA | TRBV5-3 | TGTGCCAGAAGCTATAGACAGGTTGCAACTAATGAAAAACTGTTTTTT | CARSYRQVATNEKLFF
NA | TRBJ2-5 | TRBD1 | TRBV29-1 | TGCAGCGTTCGATCGGGGACAGGGGGCGGAGAGACCCAGTACTTC | CSVRSGTGGGETQYF
NA | TRBJ1-1 | NA | TRBV7-6 | TGTGCCAGCAGCCCGGGGGGGAACACTGAAGCTTTCTTT | CASSPGGNTEAFF
NA | TRBJ1-1 | NA | TRBV6-5 | TGTGCCAGCAGAGTCTCGGGAATGAACACTGAAGCTTTCTTT | CASRVSGMNTEAFF
NA | TRBJ1-5 | TRBD1 | TRBV4-2 | TGTGCCAGCAGCCAATTGGCAGGGGGAAGAGAGCCCCAGCATTTT | CASSQLAGGREPQHF
NA | TRBJ2-7 | TRBD2 | TRBV7-2 | TGTGCCAGCAGCTTGAGCGGGGGGTCCTACGAGCAGTACTTC | CASSLSGGSYEQYF
NA | TRBJ2-1 | TRBD2 | TRBV11-2 | TGTGCCAGCAGCGAGTATGGGGCGGGAGGAGGGAATGAGCAGTTCTTC | CASSEYGAGGGNEQFF
NA | TRBJ2-1 | NA | TRBV11-2 | TGTGCCAGCAGCTTTACCGGGACTGCCGGCGGAAATGAGCAGTTCTTC | CASSFTGTAGGNEQFF
NA | TRBJ2-3 | NA | TRBV6-5 | TGTGCCAGCAGGCGAAACACAGATACGCAGTATTTT | CASRRNTDTQYF
NA | TRBJ2-7 | TRBD2 | TRBV11-1 | TGTGCCAGCAGCTTGGGACTAGATTACGAGCAGTACTTC | CASSLGLDYEQYF